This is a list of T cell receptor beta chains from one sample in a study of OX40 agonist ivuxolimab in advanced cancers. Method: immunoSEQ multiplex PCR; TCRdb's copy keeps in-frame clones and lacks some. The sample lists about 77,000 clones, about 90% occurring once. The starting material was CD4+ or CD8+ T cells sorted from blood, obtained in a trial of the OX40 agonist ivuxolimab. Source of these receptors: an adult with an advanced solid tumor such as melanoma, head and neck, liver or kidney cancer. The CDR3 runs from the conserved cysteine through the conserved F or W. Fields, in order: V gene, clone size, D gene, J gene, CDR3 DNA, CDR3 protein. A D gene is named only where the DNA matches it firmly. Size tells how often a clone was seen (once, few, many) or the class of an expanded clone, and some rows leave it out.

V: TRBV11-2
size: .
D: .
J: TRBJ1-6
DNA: TGTGCCAGCAGATCACCGGGGAGGTCACCCCTCCACTTT
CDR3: CASRSPGRSPLHF

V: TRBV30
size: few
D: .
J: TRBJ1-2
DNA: TGTGCCTGGAGTGTCCTGGGGTATGGCTACACCTTC
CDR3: CAWSVLGYGYTF

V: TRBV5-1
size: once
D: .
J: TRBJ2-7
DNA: TGCGCCAGCAGCTTTGACCCCGGATCCCCGAATGCCGAGCAGTACTTC
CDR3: CASSFDPGSPNAEQYF

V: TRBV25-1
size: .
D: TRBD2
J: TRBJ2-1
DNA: TGTGCCAGCAGCCTAGCGGGGGCGACCCGGGCGAATGAGCAGTTCTTC
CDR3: CASSLAGATRANEQFF

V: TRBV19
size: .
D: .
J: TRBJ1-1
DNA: TGTGCCAGTAGTATGAGCAGGGACACTGAAGCTTTCTTT
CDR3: CASSMSRDTEAFF

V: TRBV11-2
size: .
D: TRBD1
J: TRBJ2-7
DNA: TGTGCCAGCAGCCCATATACAGGGGGCGGTAACTACGAGCAGTACTTC
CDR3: CASSPYTGGGNYEQYF

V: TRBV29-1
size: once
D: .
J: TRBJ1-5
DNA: TGCAGCGTACAGGGTTGGGTGGCACGCGACAATCAGCCCCAGCATTTT
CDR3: CSVQGWVARDNQPQHF

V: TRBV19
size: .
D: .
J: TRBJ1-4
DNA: TGTGCCAGTAGTATAGATTACCTTGACCCGCATGAAAAACTGTTTTTT
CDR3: CASSIDYLDPHEKLFF

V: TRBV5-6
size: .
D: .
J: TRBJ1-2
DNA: TGTGCCAGCAGGCCCGGGCGCAACTATGGCTACACCTTC
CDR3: CASRPGRNYGYTF

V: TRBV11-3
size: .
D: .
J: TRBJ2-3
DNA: TGTGCCAGCAGCTTAGGAGTTCGGGCAGATACGCAGTATTTT
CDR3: CASSLGVRADTQYF

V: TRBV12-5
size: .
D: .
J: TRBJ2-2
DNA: TGTGCTAGTGGTTTAACAGTTTGGGAGCTGTTTTTT
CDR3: CASGLTVWELFF

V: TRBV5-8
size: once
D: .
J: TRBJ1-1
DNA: TGTGCCAGCAGCCCCCTGGCCGGCACTGAAGCTTTCTTT
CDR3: CASSPLAGTEAFF

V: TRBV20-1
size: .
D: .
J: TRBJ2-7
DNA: TGCAGTGTGAAGAAAGACTACGAGCAGTACTTC
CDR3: CSVKKDYEQYF

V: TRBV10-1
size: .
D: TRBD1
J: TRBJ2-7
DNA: TGCGCCAGCAGTGATTACGGGACAGGGCACTACGAGCAGTACTTC
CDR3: CASSDYGTGHYEQYF

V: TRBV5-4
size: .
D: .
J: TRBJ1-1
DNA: TGTGCCAGCAGCGCCGCGGGGGGAATGAACACTGAAGCTTTCTTT
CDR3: CASSAAGGMNTEAFF

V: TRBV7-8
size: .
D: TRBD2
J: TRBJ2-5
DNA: TGTGCCAGCAGCCCTATAGCGGGGTATGAGACCCAGTACTTC
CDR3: CASSPIAGYETQYF

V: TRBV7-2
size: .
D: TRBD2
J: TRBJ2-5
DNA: TGTGCCAGCAGCTTAGCCGGGGGAGGGGAGACCCAGTACTTC
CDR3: CASSLAGGGETQYF

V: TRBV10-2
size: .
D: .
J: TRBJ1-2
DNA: TGCGCCAGCAGTGAGGGGGGTACCTATGGCTACACCTTC
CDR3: CASSEGGTYGYTF

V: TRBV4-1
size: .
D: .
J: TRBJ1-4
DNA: TGCGCCAGCAGCCAAGTATATCCTGGGGAAGATGAAAAACTGTTTTTT
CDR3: CASSQVYPGEDEKLFF

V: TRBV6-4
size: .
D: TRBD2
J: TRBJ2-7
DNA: TGTGCCAGCACCCCGGGACTAGCGGGAGAAGAACGTTACGAGCAGTACTTC
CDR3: CASTPGLAGEERYEQYF

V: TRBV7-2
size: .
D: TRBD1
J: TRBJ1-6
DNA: TGTGCCAGCAGCCCGACAGGGGGAGGCTCACCCCTCCACTTT
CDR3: CASSPTGGGSPLHF

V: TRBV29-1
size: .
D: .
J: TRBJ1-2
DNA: TGCAGCGTTCCAAAAGGGACCAACTATGGCTACACCTTC
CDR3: CSVPKGTNYGYTF

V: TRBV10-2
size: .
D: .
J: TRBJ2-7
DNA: TGCGCCAGCAGTGCGGTGAATCGGCCCTACGAGCAGTACTTC
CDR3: CASSAVNRPYEQYF

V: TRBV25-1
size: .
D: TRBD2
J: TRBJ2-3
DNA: TGTGCCAGCAGTGCCCCTAGCGGGATCACAGATACGCAGTATTTT
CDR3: CASSAPSGITDTQYF

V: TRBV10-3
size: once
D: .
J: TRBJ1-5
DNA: TGTGCCATCAGTGACCCCGACAGGATCGGCCAGCCCCAGCATTTT
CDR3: CAISDPDRIGQPQHF

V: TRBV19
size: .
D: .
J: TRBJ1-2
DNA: TGTGCCAGTAGTATAGATCCGGGGGACTATGGCTACACCTTC
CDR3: CASSIDPGDYGYTF